Listed here are 25 T cell receptor beta chains from one sample, sequenced in a study of T-cell memory formation after mild COVID-19. A single record per CDR3 protein comes from TCRdb applying MiXCR to the 5' RACE reads. The sample has 90,000 to 120,000 distinct CDR3 sequences; about 15% are singletons. The sample consisted of PBMCs or a T cell subset sorted from them (not recorded which). These receptors were taken from a man in his late teens or twenties who had mild COVID-19 (a few samples of this study predate the infection). Cell type and time point are not known.

The rearrangement joins TRBV7-8 to TRBJ1-5; possible D gene TRBD1, 6 bases. Germline-derived CDR1 and CDR2 are SGHVS and FQNEAQ. This CDR3 is built from 12 residues. Between the trimmed V and J ends, which lost 8 bases and 4 bases, there was a span of 9 bases. CDR3 protein: CASSGQNQPQHF. For the CDR3, the DNA is TGTGCCAGCTCTGGACAGAATCAGCCCCAGCATTTT.

This clonotype was picked up a small number of times. DNA of the CDR3: TGTGCCAGCAGCCTTGGACAGGTCAACACTGAAGCTTTCTTT. Translated, it gives CASSLGQVNTEAFF. The chain is built from TRBV4-2 and TRBJ1-1; 7 bases are a match to TRBD1. The V gene end was trimmed by 4 bases and the J gene end by 2 bases; junction bases not matched to a gene: 4. The CDR3 is 14 amino acids. CDR1 is LGHNA and CDR2 is YNFKEQ in the germline V gene.

This clonotype occurred a few times. The chain uses TRBV20-1 and TRBJ2-3; a weak D match, TRBD1 (6 bases). V was cut by 5 bases and J by 4 bases, with 13 bases left in between. This CDR3 comprises 13 residues. Germline loops: CDR1 DFQATT, CDR2 SNEGSKA (reference sequence). The CDR3 nucleotides read TGCAGTGCTGCCCCAGGGGCGTCAGATACGCAGTATTTT. Translated, it gives CSAAPGASDTQYF.

This CDR3 is CASSLNPGTSKQYF. The CDR3 nucleotides are TGTGCCAGCAGTCTCAACCCCGGGACCTCAAAGCAGTACTTC. This rearrangement joins TRBV27 to TRBJ2-7; TRBD1 or TRBD2 may be the D gene (5 bases each). The V gene's germline CDR1 is MNHEY and CDR2 SMNVEV (reference sequence). The ends were cut back, 5 bases at V and 8 bases at J, with 19 bases in the middle. The CDR3 consists of 14 residues.

This clonotype has more than one count but fewer than ten. V usage is TRBV5-5 and J usage is TRBJ2-7; D tentatively fits TRBD1 or TRBD2 (5 bases each). The CDR3 has 14 amino acids. Germline CDR1 SGHKS, CDR2 YYEKEE (reference sequence). V was shortened by 0 bases and J by 2 bases, with 9 bases between the two germline ends. CDR3 DNA: TGTGCCAGCAGCTTGGGGGACGGGCCCTACGAGCAGTACGTC. Translating it yields CASSLGDGPYEQYV.

CDR3 amino acids: CASSYLGQGWDEQFF. As DNA, the CDR3 is TGTGCCAGCAGTTACTTGGGACAGGGGTGGGATGAGCAGTTCTTC. The chain is built from TRBV6-6 and TRBJ2-1; 10 bases match TRBD1. Germline assignment: CDR1 MNHNY and CDR2 SVGAGI (reference sequence). Trimming cost V 1 base and J 8 bases; bases outside gene matches: 5. The length of the CDR3 is 15 residues.

This clonotype was observed at least ten times. V gene TRBV4-1 combines with J gene TRBJ2-7; maybe TRBD1 (6 bases). Per the germline V gene, CDR1 is MGHRA and CDR2 is YSYEKL. The CDR3 consists of 13 residues. Between the trimmed V and J ends, which lost 5 bases and 1 base, there was a span of 9 bases. CDR3 in amino acids: CASSNRVSYEQYF. CDR3 nucleotides: TGCGCCAGCAGCAACAGGGTTTCCTACGAGCAGTACTTC.

This clonotype has just a few counts. The J gene is TRBJ1-1, the V gene TRBV9, with D perhaps TRBD1 (5 bases). The CDR3 consists of 15 residues. Per the germline V gene, CDR1 is SGDLS and CDR2 is YYNGEE. Between the trimmed V and J ends, which lost 3 bases and 3 bases, there was a span of 15 bases. The CDR3 region has the DNA TGTGCCAGCAGCGGGGGCACAGTTGGTGACACTGAAGCTTTCTTT. This sequence encodes CASSGGTVGDTEAFF.

This clonotype has at least ten counts. V usage is TRBV4-1 and J usage is TRBJ1-1; TRBD1 agrees at 11 bases. V lost 2 bases, J lost 1 base, and 6 bases stayed unmatched. The CDR3 consists of 17 residues. Per germline, CDR1 MGHRA and CDR2 YSYEKL. CDR3 DNA: TGCGCCAGCAGCCAACTCCCGGGACAGGGGGAGAACACTGAAGCTTTCTTT. Translated, it gives CASSQLPGQGENTEAFF.

This clonotype was seen a few times. The chain couples TRBV4-2 to TRBJ2-1, with D perhaps TRBD2 (6 bases). This CDR3 comprises 14 residues. Trimming left V 5 bases short and J 8 bases short, with 16 bases between. Germline V gene data show CDR1 as LGHNA and CDR2 as YNFKEQ. This chain's CDR3 is CASSEAGFSHEQFF. For the CDR3, the DNA is TGTGCCAGCAGCGAGGCGGGGTTTTCGCATGAGCAGTTCTTC.

In this sample, this clonotype turned up a few times. The chain is built from TRBV15 and TRBJ2-5; D remains unclear. V was clipped by 5 bases and J by 3 bases, with 16 bases between them. The CDR3 covers 15 residues. Germline CDR1 and CDR2: LNHNV and YYDKDF (reference sequence). For the CDR3, the DNA is TGTGCCACCAGCCAGGAGTTGAATCGGGAAGAGACCCAGTACTTC. Its translation is CATSQELNREETQYF.

This chain links TRBV4-1 with TRBJ2-3; 9 bases agree with TRBD1. Germline trimming cut 1 base from V and 3 bases from J; bases unmatched to any gene: 5. Germline values: CDR1 MGHRA, CDR2 YSYEKL. CDR3 length: 16 residues. The CDR3 spells CASSQVQGAVTDTQYF. Written as DNA, the CDR3 is TGCGCCAGCAGCCAAGTACAGGGGGCTGTAACAGATACGCAGTATTTT.

This clonotype was observed a handful of times. The V and J genes are TRBV4-3 and TRBJ2-5; 8 positions agree with TRBD2. Losses at the gene ends were 0 bases for V and 5 bases for J; bases not matched to a gene: 14. The CDR3 is 18 amino acids. Germline lookup yields CDR1 LGHNA and CDR2 YSLEER. CDR3 loop: CASSQEVAGTRAPETQYF. CDR3 DNA: TGCGCCAGCAGCCAAGAGGTAGCGGGGACCAGGGCCCCGGAGACCCAGTACTTC.

This clonotype was recorded a few times. This chain uses TRBV4-2 with TRBJ1-3; D not certain. Germline CDR1 LGHNA, CDR2 YNFKEQ. Between the trimmed V and J ends, which lost 1 base and 1 base, there was a span of 8 bases. The CDR3 sequence is 15 residues long. The DNA for the CDR3 is TGTGCCAGCAGCCAAGTATCGAGTTCTGGAAACACCATATATTTT. Residues: CASSQVSSSGNTIYF.

V gene TRBV5-1 combines with J gene TRBJ1-1, with no clear D. The CDR3 extends over 13 amino acids. V was shortened by 0 bases and J by 1 base, with 4 bases between the two germline ends. The germline V gene encodes CDR1 SGHRS and CDR2 YFSETQ. The CDR3 loop is CASSLGENTEAFF. The DNA for the CDR3 is TGCGCCAGCAGCTTGGGGGAGAACACTGAAGCTTTCTTT.

This chain uses TRBV7-2 with TRBJ2-3; 7 bases map to TRBD2. The germline V gene encodes CDR1 SGHTA and CDR2 FQGNSA. Trimming cost V 1 base and J 5 bases; bases outside gene matches: 6. The CDR3 covers 15 residues. The CDR3 sequence is CASSLEPGGVDTQYF. The CDR3 DNA is TGTGCCAGCAGCTTAGAACCGGGGGGAGTAGATACGCAGTATTTT.

The chain combines TRBV9 with TRBJ2-2; D unclear. Germline CDR1 reads SGDLS; CDR2 reads YYNGEE. The CDR3 runs to 13 residues. The ends were cut back, 5 bases at V and 1 base at J, with 6 bases in the middle. In nucleotides, the CDR3 is TGTGCCAGCAGACCCGAGAACACCGGGGAGCTGTTTTTT. It yields the protein CASRPENTGELFF.

The chain couples TRBV5-5 to TRBJ2-3; D possibly corresponds to TRBD2 (5 bases). Between the trimmed V and J ends, which lost 3 bases and 0 bases, there was a span of 17 bases. CDR3 length: 17 residues. Germline V gene data show CDR1 as SGHKS and CDR2 as YYEKEE (reference sequence). CDR3 coding DNA: TGTGCCAGCAGCTACCGAGGGAGAGGGCCTAGCACAGATACGCAGTATTTT. Its protein product is CASSYRGRGPSTDTQYF.

The gene calls are TRBV12-3 or TRBV12-4 and TRBJ2-7, with a tentative D call TRBD1 (6 bases). The V end was cut by 5 bases, the J end by 2 bases, with 10 bases between. The CDR3 has 13 residues. CDR3 DNA sequence: TGTGCCAGCAGTCCGGGACATCCCTACGAGCAGTACTTC. It yields the protein CASSPGHPYEQYF.

This clonotype is labeled as medium-sized. J is TRBJ2-7 and V is TRBV7-9; D assignment may be TRBD1 or TRBD2 (6 bases each). Germline lookup yields CDR1 SEHNR and CDR2 FQNEAQ (reference sequence). Trimming took off 1 base at V and 3 bases at J, with 16 bases between the two ends. The CDR3 is 16 residues long. The CDR3 DNA follows: TGTGCCAGCAGCTTAGGTGGGGGGCTCTACAACTACGAGCAGTACTTC. This codes for CASSLGGGLYNYEQYF.

The chain combines TRBV6-6 with TRBJ1-4, with D unresolved. Germline loops: CDR1 MNHNY, CDR2 SVGAGI (reference sequence). Trimming cost V 5 bases and J 5 bases, with 15 bases left between them. This CDR3 is built from 15 residues. The CDR3 coding sequence is TGTGCCAGCAGTAATAGAAAGGGATTCAATGAAAAACTGTTTTTT. Translation gives CASSNRKGFNEKLFF.

This clonotype was counted only a few times. The chain has TRBV4-3 and TRBJ1-6; perhaps TRBD1 as D (6 bases). Germline assignment: CDR1 LGHNA and CDR2 YSLEER. Trimming stripped 0 bases from V and 5 bases from J, with 11 bases between. The CDR3 sequence is 16 residues long. CDR3 in amino acids: CASSQDWGANNSPLHF. In DNA form, the CDR3 reads TGCGCCAGCAGCCAAGACTGGGGGGCGAATAATTCACCCCTCCACTTT.

V usage is TRBV6-6 and J usage is TRBJ1-1; D remains unclear. This CDR3 spans 13 amino acids. V was cut by 2 bases and J by 1 base, with 5 bases left in between. Per the germline V gene, CDR1 is MNHNY and CDR2 is SVGAGI (reference sequence). The CDR3 reads CASSYGPNTEAFF. As DNA, the CDR3 is TGTGCCAGCAGTTACGGACCGAACACTGAAGCTTTCTTT.

This clonotype has just a few counts. The chain combines TRBV23-1 with TRBJ2-7; 7 positions agree with TRBD2. TRBV23-1 is an ORF for which the function is uncertain. Unmatched junction bases numbered 10, after V lost 5 bases and J lost 3 bases. This CDR3 comprises 15 residues. This chain's CDR3 is CASSSTCGLGYEQYF. CDR3 nucleotides: TGCGCCAGCAGTTCGACCTGTGGACTAGGCTACGAGCAGTACTTC.

This clonotype occurred a few times. The chain combines TRBV3-1 with TRBJ1-1; 7 nucleotides agree with TRBD1. The CDR3 is 15 amino acids. Germline V gene sequence: CDR1 LGHDT, CDR2 YNNKEL (reference sequence). Germline trimming cut 2 bases from V and 4 bases from J; bases unmatched to any gene: 7. The CDR3 sequence: CASSQPTGWGTEAFF. As DNA, the CDR3 is TGTGCCAGCAGCCAACCGACAGGGTGGGGCACTGAAGCTTTCTTT. Combining the CDR3 with reference TRBV3-1 and TRBJ1-1 gives the whole variable domain DTAVSQTPKYLVTQMGNDKSIKCEQNLGHDTMYWYKQDSKKFLKIMFSYNNKELIINETVPNRFSPKSPDKAHLNLHINSLELGDSAVYFCASSQPTGWGTEAFFGQGTRLTVV.